This passage covers 5 T cell receptor beta chains from one sample sequenced in a study of cytomegalovirus exposure and HLA in healthy donors. The PCR contained 60 Vbeta and 13 Jbeta primers. Produced via immunoSEQ multiplex PCR; TCRdb's table is partial and in-frame only. The table lists 72,000 or so clones, 75% to 80% of them singletons, with roughly 8% in the top ten. The sequenced sample consisted of PBMCs. These receptors all come from a man aged 18-30 years in good health and CMV-seropositive.

V is TRBV6-1 and J is TRBJ2-3; TRBD1 agrees at 8 bases. This CDR3 comprises 13 residues. V lost 6 bases and J lost 2; bases outside the gene matches: 1. Germline values: CDR1 MNHNS, CDR2 SASEGT. CDR3 bases: TGTGCCAGCAGGACAGGGGACACAGATACGCAGTATTTT. Translated: CASRTGDTDTQYF.

V gene TRBV29-1 combines with J gene TRBJ2-5; unclear D gene. There are 12 residues in the CDR3. CDR1 and CDR2 (germline): SQVTM, ANQGSEA. Trimming removed 7 bases from V and 1 base from J, with 10 bases in between. The CDR3 coding sequence is TGCAGCGGAAGACAAGCCCAAGAGACCCAGTACTTC. Amino acids: CSGRQAQETQYF.

V gene TRBV30 combines with J gene TRBJ2-2; 11 bases match TRBD1. The CDR3 totals 16 residues. With V trimmed by 3 bases and J by 4 bases, 7 bases remained unmatched. The germline V gene encodes CDR1 GTSNPN and CDR2 SVGIG (reference sequence). For the CDR3, the DNA is TGTGCCTGGAGGGGTACGGGGACAGGGGGCACCGGGGAGCTGTTTTTT. It yields the protein CAWRGTGTGGTGELFF.

The V and J genes are TRBV5-8 and TRBJ1-2; TRBD1 is a possible D gene (6 bases). With 4 bases removed from V and 4 bases from J, the gap between germline ends came to 11 bases. Germline lookup yields CDR1 SGHTS and CDR2 YDEGEE. The CDR3 totals 13 residues. CDR3 coding DNA: TGTGCCAGCAGCCCGAGACAGGCCTATGGCTACACCTTC. This sequence encodes CASSPRQAYGYTF.

This clone was detected only once. V gene TRBV7-3 combines with J gene TRBJ1-6; 7 bases align to TRBD1. Trimming at V came to 6 bases and at J to 9 bases, leaving 5 bases not matched to a gene. Germline values: CDR1 SGHTA, CDR2 FQGTGA. The CDR3 sequence is 13 residues long. CDR3 region: CASSKRQGSPLHF. The CDR3 coding sequence is TGTGCCAGCAGTAAAAGACAGGGTTCACCCCTCCACTTT.